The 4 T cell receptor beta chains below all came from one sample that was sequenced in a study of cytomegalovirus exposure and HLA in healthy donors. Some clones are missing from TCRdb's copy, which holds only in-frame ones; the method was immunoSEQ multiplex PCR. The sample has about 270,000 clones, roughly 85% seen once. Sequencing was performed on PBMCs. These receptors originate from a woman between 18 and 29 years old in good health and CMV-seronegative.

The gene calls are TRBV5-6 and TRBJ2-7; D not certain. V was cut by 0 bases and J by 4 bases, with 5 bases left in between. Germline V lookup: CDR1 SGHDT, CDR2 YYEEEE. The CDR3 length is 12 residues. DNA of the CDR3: TGTGCCAGCAGCTTGGCAGAATACGAGCAGTACTTC. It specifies CASSLAEYEQYF.

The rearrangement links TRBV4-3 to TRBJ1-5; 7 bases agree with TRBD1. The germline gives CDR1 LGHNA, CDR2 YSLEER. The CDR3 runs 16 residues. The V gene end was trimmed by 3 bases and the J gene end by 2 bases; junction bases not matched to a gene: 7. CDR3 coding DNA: TGCGCCAGCAGCCATGTTTACAGGGGTGGCAATCAGCCCCAGCATTTT. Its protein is CASSHVYRGGNQPQHF.

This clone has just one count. CDR3 in DNA: TGTGCCAGCAGCCGTCCCCTGCGGGGGGGGTACAATGAGCAGTTCTTC. It translates to CASSRPLRGGYNEQFF. The J gene is TRBJ2-1, the V gene TRBV28; 9 nucleotides line up with TRBD2. Germline V gene data show CDR1 as MDHEN and CDR2 as SYDVKM. V lost 6 bases, J lost 4 bases, and 10 bases stayed unmatched. The CDR3 has 16 residues.

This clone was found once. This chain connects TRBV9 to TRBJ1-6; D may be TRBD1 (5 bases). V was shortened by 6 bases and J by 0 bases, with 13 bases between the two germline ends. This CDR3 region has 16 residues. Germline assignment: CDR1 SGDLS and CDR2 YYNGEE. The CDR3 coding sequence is TGTGCCAGCACCAAGACAGCGAGCTCCTATAATTCACCCCTCCACTTT. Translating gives CASTKTASSYNSPLHF.